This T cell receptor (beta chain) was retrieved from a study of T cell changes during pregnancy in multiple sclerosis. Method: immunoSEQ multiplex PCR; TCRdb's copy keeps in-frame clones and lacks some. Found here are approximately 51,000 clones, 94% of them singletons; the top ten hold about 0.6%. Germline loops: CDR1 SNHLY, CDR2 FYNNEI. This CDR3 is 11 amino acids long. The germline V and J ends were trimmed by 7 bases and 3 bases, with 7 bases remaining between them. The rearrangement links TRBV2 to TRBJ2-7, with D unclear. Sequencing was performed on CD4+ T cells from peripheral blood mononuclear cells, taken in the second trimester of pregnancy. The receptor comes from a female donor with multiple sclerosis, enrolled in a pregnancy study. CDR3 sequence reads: CASTRYYEQYF. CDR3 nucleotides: TGTGCCAGCACCCGTTACTACGAGCAGTACTTC. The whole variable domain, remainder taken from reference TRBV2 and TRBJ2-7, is EPEVTQTPSHQVTQMGQEVILRCVPISNHLYFYWYRQILGQKVEFLVSFYNNEISEKSEIFDDQFSVERPDGSNFTLKIRSTKLEDSAMYFCASTRYYEQYFGPGTRLTVT.